Sequencing of this T cell receptor (beta chain) was carried out in a study of cytomegalovirus exposure and HLA in healthy donors. As for the study in general: The study placed over 65% of its 398 genotyped donors in the Caucasian-associated ancestry cluster. General study points: Only CMV serostatus was available as immune exposure information. In a later analysis, TCR beta V- and J-gene trimming showed a link to a missense DCLRE1C variant.

Germline assignment: CDR1 MRHNA and CDR2 SNTAGT. V gave up 4 bases and J gave up 2 bases; unmatched junction bases: 2. The CDR3 consists of 14 residues. The PCR employed 60 Vbeta primers together with 13 Jbeta primers. Clones were read by immunoSEQ multiplex PCR, and TCRdb kept only the in-frame ones, dropping some. In the table there are 100,000 to 150,000 clones, approximately 72% of which are singletons. As regards this clone: Its antigen is undetermined.

Sequences were obtained from PBMCs. This clonotype was sampled from a man aged 60 to 75 in good health and CMV-seropositive. The chain uses TRBV6-4 and TRBJ2-1; the match to TRBD2 covers 7 bases. CDR3 sequence (DNA): TGTGCCAGCAGTGCTAGCGGAGCCTACAATGAGCAGTTCTTC. Amino acid sequence: CASSASGAYNEQFF.